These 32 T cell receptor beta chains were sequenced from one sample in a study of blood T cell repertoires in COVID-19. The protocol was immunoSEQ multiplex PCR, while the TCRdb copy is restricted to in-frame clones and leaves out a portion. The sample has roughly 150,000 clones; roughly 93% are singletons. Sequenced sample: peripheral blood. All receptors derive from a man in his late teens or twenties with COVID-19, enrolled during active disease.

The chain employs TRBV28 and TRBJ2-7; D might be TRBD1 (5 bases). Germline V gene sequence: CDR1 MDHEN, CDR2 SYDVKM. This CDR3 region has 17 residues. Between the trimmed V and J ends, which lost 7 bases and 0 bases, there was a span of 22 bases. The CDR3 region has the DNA TGTGCCAGCACCTCGAACCACGCCGACAGACACTCCTACGAGCAGTACTTC. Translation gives CASTSNHADRHSYEQYF.

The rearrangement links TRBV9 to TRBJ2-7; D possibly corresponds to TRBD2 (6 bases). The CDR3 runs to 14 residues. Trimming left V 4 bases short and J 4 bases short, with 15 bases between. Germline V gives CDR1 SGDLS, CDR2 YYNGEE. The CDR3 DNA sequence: TGTGCCAGCAGCCCGCCGGGGGTCCCTTACGAGCAGTACTTC. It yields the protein CASSPPGVPYEQYF.

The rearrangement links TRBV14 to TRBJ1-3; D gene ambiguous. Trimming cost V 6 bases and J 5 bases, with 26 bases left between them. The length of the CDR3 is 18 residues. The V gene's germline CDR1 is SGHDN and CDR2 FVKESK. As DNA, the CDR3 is TGTGCCAGCAGACCCGGGATAACCAGTCCCGCAAGCCGAAACACCATATATTTT. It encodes CASRPGITSPASRNTIYF.

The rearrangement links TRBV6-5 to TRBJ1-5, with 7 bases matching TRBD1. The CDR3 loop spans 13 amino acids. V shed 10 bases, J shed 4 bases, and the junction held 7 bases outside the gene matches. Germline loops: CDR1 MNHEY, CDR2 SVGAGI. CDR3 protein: CATDRDRNQPQHF. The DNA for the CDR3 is TGTGCCACCGACAGGGATAGGAATCAGCCCCAGCATTTT.

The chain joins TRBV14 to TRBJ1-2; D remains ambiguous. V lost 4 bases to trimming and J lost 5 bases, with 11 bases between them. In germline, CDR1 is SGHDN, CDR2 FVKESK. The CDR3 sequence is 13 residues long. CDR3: CASSPGEVYGYTF. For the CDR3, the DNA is TGTGCCAGCAGCCCGGGTGAAGTATATGGCTACACCTTC.

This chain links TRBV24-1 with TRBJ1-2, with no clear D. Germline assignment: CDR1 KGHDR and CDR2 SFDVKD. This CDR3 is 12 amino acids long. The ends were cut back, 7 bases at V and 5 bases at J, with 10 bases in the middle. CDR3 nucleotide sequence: TGTGCCACCAGGAGTGAGGAGTATGGCTACACCTTC. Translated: CATRSEEYGYTF.

The chain's CDR3 is CASSPSVFSEQYF. In DNA form, the CDR3 reads TGTGCCAGCAGCCCCTCTGTGTTCTCCGAGCAGTACTTC. The gene calls are TRBV5-6 and TRBJ2-7; D unclear. Looked up from germline, CDR1 is SGHDT and CDR2 is YYEEEE. This CDR3 comprises 13 residues. V was clipped by 4 bases and J by 6 bases, with 14 bases between them.

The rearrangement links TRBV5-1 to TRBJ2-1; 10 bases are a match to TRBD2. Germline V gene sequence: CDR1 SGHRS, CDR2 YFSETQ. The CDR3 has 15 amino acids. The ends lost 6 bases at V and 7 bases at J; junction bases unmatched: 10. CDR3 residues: CASTEAGGPWNEQFF. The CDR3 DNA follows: TGCGCCAGCACCGAAGCGGGAGGGCCTTGGAATGAGCAGTTCTTC.

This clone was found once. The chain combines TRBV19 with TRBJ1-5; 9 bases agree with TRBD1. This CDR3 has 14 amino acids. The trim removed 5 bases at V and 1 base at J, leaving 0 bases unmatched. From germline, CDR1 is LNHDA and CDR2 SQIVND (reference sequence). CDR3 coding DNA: TGTGCCAGTAGTGGGACAGGGAGCAATCAGCCCCAGCATTTT. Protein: CASSGTGSNQPQHF. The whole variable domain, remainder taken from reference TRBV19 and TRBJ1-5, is DGGITQSPKYLFRKEGQNVTLSCEQNLNHDAMYWYRQDPGQGLRLIYYSQIVNDFQKGDIAEGYSVSREKKESFPLTVTSAQKNPTAFYLCASSGTGSNQPQHFGDGTRLSIL.

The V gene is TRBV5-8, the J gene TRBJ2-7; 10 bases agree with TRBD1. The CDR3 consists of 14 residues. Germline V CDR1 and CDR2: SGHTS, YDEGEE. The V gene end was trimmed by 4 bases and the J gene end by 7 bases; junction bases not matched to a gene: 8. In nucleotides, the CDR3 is TGTGCCAGCAGCAAAGACAGGGGGCTAAGGGAGCAGTACTTC. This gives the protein CASSKDRGLREQYF.

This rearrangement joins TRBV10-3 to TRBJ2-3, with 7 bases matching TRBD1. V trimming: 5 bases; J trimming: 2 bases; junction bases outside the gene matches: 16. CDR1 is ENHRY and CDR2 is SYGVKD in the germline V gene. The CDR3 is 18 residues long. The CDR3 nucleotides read TGTGCCATCAGTCACCCGGGACAGCGGATTGGGAACACAGATACGCAGTATTTT. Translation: CAISHPGQRIGNTDTQYF.

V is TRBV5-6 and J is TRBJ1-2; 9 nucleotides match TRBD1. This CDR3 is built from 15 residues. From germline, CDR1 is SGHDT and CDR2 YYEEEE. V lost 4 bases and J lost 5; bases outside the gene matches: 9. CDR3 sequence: CASSGLTGGGYGYTF. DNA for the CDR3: TGTGCCAGCAGCGGGCTTACAGGGGGCGGATATGGCTACACCTTC.

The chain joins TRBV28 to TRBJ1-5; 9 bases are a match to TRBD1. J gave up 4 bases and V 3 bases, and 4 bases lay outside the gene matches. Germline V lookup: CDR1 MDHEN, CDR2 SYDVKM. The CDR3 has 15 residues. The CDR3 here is CASSLDRGINQPQHF. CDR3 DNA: TGTGCCAGCAGTTTGGACAGGGGCATAAATCAGCCCCAGCATTTT.

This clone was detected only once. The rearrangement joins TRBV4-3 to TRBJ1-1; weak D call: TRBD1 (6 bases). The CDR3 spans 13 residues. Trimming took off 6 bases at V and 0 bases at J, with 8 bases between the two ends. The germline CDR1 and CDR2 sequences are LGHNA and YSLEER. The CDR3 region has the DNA TGCGCCAGCAGTCCAGGGGTGAACACTGAAGCTTTCTTT. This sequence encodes CASSPGVNTEAFF.

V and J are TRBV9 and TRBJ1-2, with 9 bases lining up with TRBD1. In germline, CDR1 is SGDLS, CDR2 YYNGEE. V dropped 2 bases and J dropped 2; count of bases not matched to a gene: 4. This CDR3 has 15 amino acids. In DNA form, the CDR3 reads TGTGCCAGCAGCGTTACAGGGGGCGGAAACTATGGCTACACCTTC. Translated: CASSVTGGGNYGYTF.

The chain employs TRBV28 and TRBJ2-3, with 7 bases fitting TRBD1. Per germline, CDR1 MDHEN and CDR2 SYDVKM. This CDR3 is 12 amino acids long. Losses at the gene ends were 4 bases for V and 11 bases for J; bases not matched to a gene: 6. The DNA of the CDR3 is TGTGCCAGCAGTTCAAACAGGGGCGGGCAGTATTTT. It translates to CASSSNRGGQYF.

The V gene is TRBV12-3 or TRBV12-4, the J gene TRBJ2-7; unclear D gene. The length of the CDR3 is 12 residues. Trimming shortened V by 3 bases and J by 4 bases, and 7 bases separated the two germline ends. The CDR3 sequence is CASSFVEYEQYF. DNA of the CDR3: TGTGCCAGCAGTTTTGTAGAGTACGAGCAGTACTTC.

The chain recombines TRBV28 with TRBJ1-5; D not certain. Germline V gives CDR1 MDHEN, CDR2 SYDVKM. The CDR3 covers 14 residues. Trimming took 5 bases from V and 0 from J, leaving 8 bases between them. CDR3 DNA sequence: TGTGCCAGCAGTCCGGGGTTTAGCAATCAGCCCCAGCATTTT. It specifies CASSPGFSNQPQHF.

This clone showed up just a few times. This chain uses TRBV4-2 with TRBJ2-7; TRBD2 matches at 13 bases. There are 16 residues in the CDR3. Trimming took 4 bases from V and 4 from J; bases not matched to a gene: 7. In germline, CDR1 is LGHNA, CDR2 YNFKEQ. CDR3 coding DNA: TGTGCCAGCAGCCGATACGGGACTAGCGGGGCATACGAGCAGTACTTC. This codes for CASSRYGTSGAYEQYF.

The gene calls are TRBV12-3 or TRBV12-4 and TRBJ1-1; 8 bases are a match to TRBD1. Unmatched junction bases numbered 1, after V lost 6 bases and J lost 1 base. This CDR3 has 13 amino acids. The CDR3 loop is CASRDRANTEAFF. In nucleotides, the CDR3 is TGTGCCAGCAGGGACAGGGCGAACACTGAAGCTTTCTTT.

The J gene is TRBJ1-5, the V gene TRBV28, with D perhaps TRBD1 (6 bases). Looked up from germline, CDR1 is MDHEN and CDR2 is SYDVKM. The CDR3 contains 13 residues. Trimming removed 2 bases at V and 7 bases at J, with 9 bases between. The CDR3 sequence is CASSLEGVQPQHF. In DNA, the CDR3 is TGTGCCAGCAGTTTAGAGGGGGTACAGCCCCAGCATTTT.

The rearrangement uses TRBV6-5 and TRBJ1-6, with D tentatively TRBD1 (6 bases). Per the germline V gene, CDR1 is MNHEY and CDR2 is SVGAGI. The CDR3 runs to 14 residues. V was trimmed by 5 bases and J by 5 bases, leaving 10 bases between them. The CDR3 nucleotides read TGTGCCAGCAGTCCCGGGACAAATAATTCACCCCTCCACTTT. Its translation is CASSPGTNNSPLHF.

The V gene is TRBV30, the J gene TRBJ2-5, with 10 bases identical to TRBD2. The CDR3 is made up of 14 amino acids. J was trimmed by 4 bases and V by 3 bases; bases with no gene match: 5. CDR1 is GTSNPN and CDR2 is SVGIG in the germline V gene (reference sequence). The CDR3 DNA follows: TGTGCCTGGAGCGCTACTAGCGGGATAGAGACCCAGTACTTC. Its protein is CAWSATSGIETQYF.

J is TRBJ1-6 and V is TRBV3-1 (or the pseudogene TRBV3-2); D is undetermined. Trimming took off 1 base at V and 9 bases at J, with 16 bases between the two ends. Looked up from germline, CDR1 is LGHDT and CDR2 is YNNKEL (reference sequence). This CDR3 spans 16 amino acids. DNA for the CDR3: TGTGCCAGCAGCCAAGGACGGGTAAGGGAGCGTTCACCCCTCCACTTT. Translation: CASSQGRVRERSPLHF.

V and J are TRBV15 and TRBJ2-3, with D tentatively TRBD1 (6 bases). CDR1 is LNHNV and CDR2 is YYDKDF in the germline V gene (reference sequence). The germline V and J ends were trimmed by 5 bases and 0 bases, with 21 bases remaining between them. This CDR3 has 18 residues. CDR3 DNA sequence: TGTGCCACCAGCGCCCGAAATCAGGGGTTTGCTAGCACAGATACGCAGTATTTT. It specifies CATSARNQGFASTDTQYF. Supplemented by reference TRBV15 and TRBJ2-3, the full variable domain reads DAMVIQNPRYQVTQFGKPVTLSCSQTLNHNVMYWYQQKSSQAPKLLFHYYDKDFNNEADTPDNFQSRRPNTSFCFLDIRSPGLGDTAMYLCATSARNQGFASTDTQYFGPGTRLTVL.

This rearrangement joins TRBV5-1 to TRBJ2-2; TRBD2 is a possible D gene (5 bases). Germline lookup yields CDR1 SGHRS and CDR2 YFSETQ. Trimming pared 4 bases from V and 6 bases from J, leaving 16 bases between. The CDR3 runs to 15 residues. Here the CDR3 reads CASSPNWEPAGELFF. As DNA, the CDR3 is TGCGCCAGCAGCCCGAATTGGGAGCCAGCCGGGGAGCTGTTTTTT.

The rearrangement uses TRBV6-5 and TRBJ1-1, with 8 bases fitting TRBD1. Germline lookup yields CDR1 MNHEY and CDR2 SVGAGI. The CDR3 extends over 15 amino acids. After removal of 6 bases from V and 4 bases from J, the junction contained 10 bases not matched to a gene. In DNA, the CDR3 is TGTGCCAGCAGACAACCAGGGGGCGGGGGCACTGAAGCTTTCTTT. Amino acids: CASRQPGGGGTEAFF.

This CDR3 reads CASWGQLQETQYF. The CDR3 nucleotides read TGTGCCAGCTGGGGACAGCTCCAAGAGACCCAGTACTTC. This chain joins TRBV28 and TRBJ2-5; 7 bases fit TRBD1. CDR1 and CDR2 from the germline V gene are MDHEN and SYDVKM. V was pared by 8 bases and J by 1 base, with 4 bases of the junction left unmatched. This CDR3 contains 13 residues.

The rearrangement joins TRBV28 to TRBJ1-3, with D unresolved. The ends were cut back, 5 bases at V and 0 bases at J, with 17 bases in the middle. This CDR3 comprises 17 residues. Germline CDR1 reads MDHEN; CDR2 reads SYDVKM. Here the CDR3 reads CASSPHRTGSSGNTIYF. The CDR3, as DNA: TGTGCCAGCAGTCCCCATCGGACTGGGAGCTCTGGAAACACCATATATTTT.

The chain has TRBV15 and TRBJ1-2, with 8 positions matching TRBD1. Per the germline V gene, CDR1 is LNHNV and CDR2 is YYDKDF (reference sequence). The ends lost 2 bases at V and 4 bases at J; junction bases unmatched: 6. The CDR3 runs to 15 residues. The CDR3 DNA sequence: TGTGCCACCAGCAGAACCGAGGGGACAGGCTATGGCTACACCTTC. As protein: CATSRTEGTGYGYTF. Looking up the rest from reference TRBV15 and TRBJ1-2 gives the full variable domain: DAMVIQNPRYQVTQFGKPVTLSCSQTLNHNVMYWYQQKSSQAPKLLFHYYDKDFNNEADTPDNFQSRRPNTSFCFLDIRSPGLGDTAMYLCATSRTEGTGYGYTFGSGTRLTVV.

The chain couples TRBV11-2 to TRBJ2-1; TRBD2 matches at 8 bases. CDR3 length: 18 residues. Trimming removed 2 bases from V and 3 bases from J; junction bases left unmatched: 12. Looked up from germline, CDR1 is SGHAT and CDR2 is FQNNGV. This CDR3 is CASSLRGVSGTNYNEQFF. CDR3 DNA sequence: TGTGCCAGCAGCTTACGGGGGGTTAGCGGGACTAACTACAATGAGCAGTTCTTC. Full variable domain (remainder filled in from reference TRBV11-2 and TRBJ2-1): EAGVAQSPRYKIIEKRQSVAFWCNPISGHATLYWYQQILGQGPKLLIQFQNNGVVDDSQLPKDRFSAERLKGVDSTLKIQPAKLEDSAVYLCASSLRGVSGTNYNEQFFGPGTRLTVL.

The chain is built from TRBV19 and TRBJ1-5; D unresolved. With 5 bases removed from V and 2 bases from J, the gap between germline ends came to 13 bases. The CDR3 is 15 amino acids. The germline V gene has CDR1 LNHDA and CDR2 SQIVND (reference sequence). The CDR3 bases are TGTGCCAGTAGTTTGGAGTGGAGTGGCAATCAGCCCCAGCATTTT. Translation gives CASSLEWSGNQPQHF.